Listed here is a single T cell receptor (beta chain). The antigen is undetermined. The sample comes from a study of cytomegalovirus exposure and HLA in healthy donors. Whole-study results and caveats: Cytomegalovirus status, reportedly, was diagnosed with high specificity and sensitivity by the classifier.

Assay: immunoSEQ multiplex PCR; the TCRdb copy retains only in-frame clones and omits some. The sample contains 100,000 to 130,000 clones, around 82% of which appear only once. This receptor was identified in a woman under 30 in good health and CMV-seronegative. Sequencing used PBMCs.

CDR3 amino acids: CASRTPGGNTIYF. The CDR3 DNA is TGTGCCAGCAGGACCCCAGGGGGAAACACCATATATTTT. The J gene is TRBJ1-3, the V gene TRBV6-1; TRBD1 might be the D (5 bases). This CDR3 spans 13 amino acids. The V gene's germline CDR1 is MNHNS and CDR2 SASEGT. V dropped 6 bases and J dropped 4 bases, with 10 bases sitting between them.